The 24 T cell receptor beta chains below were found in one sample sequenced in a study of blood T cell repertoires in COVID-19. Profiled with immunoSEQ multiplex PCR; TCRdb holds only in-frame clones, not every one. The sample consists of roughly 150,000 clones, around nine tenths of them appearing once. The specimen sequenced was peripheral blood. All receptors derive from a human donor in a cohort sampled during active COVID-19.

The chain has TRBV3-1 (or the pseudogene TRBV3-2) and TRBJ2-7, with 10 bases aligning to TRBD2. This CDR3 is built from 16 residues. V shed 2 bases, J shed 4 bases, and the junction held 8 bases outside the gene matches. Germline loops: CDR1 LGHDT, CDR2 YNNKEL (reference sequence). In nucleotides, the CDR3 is TGTGCCAGCAGCCAAAGGGTAGGGACTAGCGTGTACGAGCAGTACTTC. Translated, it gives CASSQRVGTSVYEQYF.

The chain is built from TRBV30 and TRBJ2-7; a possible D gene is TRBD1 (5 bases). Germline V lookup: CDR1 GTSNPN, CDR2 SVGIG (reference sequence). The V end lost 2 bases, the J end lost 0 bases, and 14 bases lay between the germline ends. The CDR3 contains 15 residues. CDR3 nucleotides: TGTGCCTGGAGTTTAGGCAGGGCGAGCTCCTACGAGCAGTACTTC. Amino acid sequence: CAWSLGRASSYEQYF.

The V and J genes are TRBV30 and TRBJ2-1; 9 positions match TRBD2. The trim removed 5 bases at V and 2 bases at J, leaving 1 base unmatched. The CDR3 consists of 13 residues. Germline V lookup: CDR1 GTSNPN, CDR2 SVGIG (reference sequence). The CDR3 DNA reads TGTGCCTGGGCGGGGGGGCCCTACAATGAGCAGTTCTTC. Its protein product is CAWAGGPYNEQFF.

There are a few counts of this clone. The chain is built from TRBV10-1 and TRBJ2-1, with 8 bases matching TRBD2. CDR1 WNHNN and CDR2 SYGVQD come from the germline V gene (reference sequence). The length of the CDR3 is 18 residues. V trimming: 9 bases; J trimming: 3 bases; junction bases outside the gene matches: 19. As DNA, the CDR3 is TGCGCCAGAAGGAGAATAGCGGGGACTCGGAGTATCTACAATGAGCAGTTCTTC. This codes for CARRRIAGTRSIYNEQFF.

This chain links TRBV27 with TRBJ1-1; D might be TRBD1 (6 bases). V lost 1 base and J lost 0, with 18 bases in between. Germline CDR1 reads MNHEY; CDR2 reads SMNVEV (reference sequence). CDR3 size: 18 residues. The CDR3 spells CASSLFFPADRLNTEAFF. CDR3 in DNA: TGTGCCAGCAGTTTATTCTTCCCCGCAGACAGGCTGAACACTGAAGCTTTCTTT.

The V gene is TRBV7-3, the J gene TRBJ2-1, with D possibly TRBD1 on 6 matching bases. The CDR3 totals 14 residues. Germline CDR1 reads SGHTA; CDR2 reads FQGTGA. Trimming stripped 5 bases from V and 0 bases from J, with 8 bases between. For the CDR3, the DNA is TGTGCCAGCAGCCAGGGGATCTCCTACAATGAGCAGTTCTTC. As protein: CASSQGISYNEQFF.

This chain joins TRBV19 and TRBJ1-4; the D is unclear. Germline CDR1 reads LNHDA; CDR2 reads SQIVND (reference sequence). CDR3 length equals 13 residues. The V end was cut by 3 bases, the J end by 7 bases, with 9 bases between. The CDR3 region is CASSIQIAEKLFF. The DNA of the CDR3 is TGTGCCAGTAGTATCCAGATAGCTGAAAAACTGTTTTTT.

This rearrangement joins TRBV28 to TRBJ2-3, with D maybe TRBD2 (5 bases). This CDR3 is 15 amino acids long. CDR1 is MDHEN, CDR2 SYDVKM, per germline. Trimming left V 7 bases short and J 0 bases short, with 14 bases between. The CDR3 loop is CASTSAELSTDTQYF. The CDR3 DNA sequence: TGTGCCAGCACCTCAGCGGAACTTAGCACAGATACGCAGTATTTT. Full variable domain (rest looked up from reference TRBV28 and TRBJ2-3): DVKVTQSSRYLVKRTGEKVFLECVQDMDHENMFWYRQDPGLGLRLIYFSYDVKMKEKGDIPEGYSVSREKKERFSLILESASTNQTSMYLCASTSAELSTDTQYFGPGTRLTVL.

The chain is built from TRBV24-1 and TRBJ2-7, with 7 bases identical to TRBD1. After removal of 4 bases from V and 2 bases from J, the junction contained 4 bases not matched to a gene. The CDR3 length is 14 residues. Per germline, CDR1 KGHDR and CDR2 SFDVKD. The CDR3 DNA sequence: TGTGCCACCAGTGAAACAGGGGCGGCCTACGAGCAGTACTTC. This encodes CATSETGAAYEQYF.

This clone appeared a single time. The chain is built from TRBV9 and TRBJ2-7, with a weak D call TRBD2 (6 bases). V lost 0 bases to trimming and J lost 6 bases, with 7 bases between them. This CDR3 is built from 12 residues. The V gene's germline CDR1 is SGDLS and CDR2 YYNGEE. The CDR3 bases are TGTGCCAGCAGCGTAGAAGCGGGCGAGCAGTACTTC. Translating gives CASSVEAGEQYF.

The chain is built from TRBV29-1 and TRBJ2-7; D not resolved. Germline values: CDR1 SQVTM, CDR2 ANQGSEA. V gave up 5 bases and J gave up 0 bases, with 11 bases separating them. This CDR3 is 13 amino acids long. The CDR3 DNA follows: TGCAGCGTTCACCCCGGGTCCTCCTACGAGCAGTACTTC. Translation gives CSVHPGSSYEQYF.

CDR3 residues: CASSSGQGRPYEQYF. CDR3 nucleotide sequence: TGTGCCAGCAGTTCCGGACAGGGGAGGCCCTACGAGCAGTACTTC. The chain employs TRBV6-6 and TRBJ2-7; the match to TRBD1 covers 9 bases. Trimming at V came to 4 bases and at J to 2 bases, leaving 6 bases not matched to a gene. Germline V gene sequence: CDR1 MNHNY, CDR2 SVGAGI (reference sequence). The CDR3 consists of 15 residues.

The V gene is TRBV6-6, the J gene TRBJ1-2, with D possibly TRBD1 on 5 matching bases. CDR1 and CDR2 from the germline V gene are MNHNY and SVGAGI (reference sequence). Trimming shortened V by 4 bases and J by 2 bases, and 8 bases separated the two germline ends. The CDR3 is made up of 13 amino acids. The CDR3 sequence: CASSLKGNYGYTF. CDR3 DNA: TGTGCCAGCAGTTTAAAGGGGAACTATGGCTACACCTTC.

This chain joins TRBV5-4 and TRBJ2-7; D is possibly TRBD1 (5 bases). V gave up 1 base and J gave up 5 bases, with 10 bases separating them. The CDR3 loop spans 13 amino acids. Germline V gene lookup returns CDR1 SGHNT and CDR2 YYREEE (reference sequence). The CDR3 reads CASSLMFRDEQYF. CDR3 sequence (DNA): TGTGCCAGCAGCTTGATGTTCAGGGACGAGCAGTACTTC.

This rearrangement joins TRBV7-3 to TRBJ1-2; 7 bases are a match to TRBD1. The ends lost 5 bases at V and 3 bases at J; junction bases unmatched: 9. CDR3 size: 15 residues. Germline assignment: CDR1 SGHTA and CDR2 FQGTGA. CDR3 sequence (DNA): TGTGCCAGCAGCCCGGGGACAGTCCGAGACTATGGCTACACCTTC. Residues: CASSPGTVRDYGYTF. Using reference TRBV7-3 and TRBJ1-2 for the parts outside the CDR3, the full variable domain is GAGVSQTPSNKVTEKGKYVELRCDPISGHTALYWYRQSLGQGPEFLIYFQGTGAADDSGLPNDRFFAVRPEGSVSTLKIQRTERGDSAVYLCASSPGTVRDYGYTFGSGTRLTVV.

The CDR3 DNA sequence: TGTGCCAGCAGTGACTCGATAAGGGGACAGATACCCTACGAGCAGTACTTC. It codes for CASSDSIRGQIPYEQYF. The chain couples TRBV6-4 to TRBJ2-7; 7 bases align to TRBD1. The length of the CDR3 is 17 residues. Germline-derived CDR1 and CDR2 are MRHNA and SNTAGT. Trimming removed 0 bases from V and 2 bases from J; junction bases left unmatched: 10.

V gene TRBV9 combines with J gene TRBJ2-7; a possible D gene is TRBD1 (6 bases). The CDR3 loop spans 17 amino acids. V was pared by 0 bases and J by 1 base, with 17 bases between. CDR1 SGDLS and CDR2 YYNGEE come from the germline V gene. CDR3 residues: CASSVGFGRGESYEQYF. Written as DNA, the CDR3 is TGTGCCAGCAGCGTAGGGTTCGGCAGGGGTGAATCCTACGAGCAGTACTTC.

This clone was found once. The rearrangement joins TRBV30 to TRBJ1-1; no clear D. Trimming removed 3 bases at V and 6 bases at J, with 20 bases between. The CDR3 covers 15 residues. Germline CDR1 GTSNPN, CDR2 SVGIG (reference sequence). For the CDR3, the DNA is TGTGCCTGGAGCGCGAAGTCACCTAGGTTCGCTGAAGCTTTCTTT. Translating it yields CAWSAKSPRFAEAFF. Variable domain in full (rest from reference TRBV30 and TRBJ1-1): SQTIHQWPATLVQPVGSPLSLECTVEGTSNPNLYWYRQAAGRGLQLLFYSVGIGQISSEVPQNLSASRPQDRQFILSSKKLLLSDSGFYLCAWSAKSPRFAEAFFGQGTRLTVV.

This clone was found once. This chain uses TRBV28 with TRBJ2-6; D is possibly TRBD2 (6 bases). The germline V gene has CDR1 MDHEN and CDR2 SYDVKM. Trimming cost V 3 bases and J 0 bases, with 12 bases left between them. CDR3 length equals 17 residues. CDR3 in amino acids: CASSLGHGSSGANVLTF. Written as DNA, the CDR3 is TGTGCCAGCAGTTTGGGGCACGGGAGCTCTGGGGCCAACGTCCTGACTTTC.

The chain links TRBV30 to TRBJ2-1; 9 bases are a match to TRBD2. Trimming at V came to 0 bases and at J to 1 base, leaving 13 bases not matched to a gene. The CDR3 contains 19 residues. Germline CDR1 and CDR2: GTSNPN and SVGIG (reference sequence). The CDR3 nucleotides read TGTGCCTGGAGTGTACATCGACTAGCGCGGGGGGGGTCCTACAATGAGCAGTTCTTC. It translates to CAWSVHRLARGGSYNEQFF.

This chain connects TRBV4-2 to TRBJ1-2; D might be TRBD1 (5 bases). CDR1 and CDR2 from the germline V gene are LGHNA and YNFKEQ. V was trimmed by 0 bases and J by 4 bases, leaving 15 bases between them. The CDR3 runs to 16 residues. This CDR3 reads CASSQDGAGASYGYTF. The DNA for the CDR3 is TGTGCCAGCAGCCAAGATGGGGCAGGAGCTTCCTATGGCTACACCTTC.

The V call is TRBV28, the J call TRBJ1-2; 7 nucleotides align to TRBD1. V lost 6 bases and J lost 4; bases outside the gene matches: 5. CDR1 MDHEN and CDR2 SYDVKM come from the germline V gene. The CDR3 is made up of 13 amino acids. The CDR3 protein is CASRSQGFYGYTF. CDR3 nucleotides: TGTGCCAGCAGATCACAGGGGTTCTATGGCTACACCTTC.

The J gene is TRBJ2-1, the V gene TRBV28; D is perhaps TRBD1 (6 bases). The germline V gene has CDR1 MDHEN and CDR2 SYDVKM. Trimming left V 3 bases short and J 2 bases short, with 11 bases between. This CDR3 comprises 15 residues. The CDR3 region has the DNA TGTGCCAGCAGTTTGAGGGGGTCGCCCTACAATGAGCAGTTCTTC. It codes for CASSLRGSPYNEQFF.

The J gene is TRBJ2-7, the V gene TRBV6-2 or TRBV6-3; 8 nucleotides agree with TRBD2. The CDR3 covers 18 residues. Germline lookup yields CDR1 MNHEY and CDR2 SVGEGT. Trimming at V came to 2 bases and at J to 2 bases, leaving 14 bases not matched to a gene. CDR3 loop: CASSYPDLIAGRAYEQYF. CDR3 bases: TGTGCCAGCAGTTACCCCGACCTCATAGCGGGAAGAGCCTACGAGCAGTACTTC.